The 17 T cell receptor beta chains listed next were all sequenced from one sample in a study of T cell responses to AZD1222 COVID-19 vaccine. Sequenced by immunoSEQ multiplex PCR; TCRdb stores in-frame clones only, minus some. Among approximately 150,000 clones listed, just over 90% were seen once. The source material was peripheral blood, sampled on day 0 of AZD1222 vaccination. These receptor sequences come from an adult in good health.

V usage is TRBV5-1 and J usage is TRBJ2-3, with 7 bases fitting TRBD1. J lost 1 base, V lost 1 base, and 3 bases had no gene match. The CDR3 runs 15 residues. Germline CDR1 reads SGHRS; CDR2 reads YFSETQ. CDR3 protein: CASSLFGTGTDTQYF. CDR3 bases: TGCGCCAGCAGCTTGTTCGGGACAGGCACAGATACGCAGTATTTT.

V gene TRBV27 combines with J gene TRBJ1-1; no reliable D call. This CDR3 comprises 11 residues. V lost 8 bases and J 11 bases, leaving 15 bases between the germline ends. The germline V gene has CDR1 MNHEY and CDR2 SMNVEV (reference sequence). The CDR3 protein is CASLSRNGAFF. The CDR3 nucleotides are TGTGCCAGCCTCTCCCGTAATGGGGCTTTCTTT.

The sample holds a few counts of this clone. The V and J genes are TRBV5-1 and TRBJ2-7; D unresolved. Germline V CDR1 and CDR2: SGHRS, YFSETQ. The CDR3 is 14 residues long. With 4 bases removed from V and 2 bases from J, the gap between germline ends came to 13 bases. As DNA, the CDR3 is TGCGCCAGCAGCGATCCTGCGTCGACCTACGAGCAGTACTTC. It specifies CASSDPASTYEQYF.

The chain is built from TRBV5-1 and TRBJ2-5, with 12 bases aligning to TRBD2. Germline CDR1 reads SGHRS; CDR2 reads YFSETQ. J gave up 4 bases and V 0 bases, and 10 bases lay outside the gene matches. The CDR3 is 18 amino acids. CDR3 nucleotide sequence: TGCGCCAGCAGCTTGGTACCTAGCGGGGGGGCGGGTCGAGAGACCCAGTACTTC. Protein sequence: CASSLVPSGGAGRETQYF.

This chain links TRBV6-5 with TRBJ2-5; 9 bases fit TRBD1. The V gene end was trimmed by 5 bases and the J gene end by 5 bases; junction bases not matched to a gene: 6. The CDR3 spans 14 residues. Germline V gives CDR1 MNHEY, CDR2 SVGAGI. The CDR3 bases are TGTGCCAGCAGTACCGGGACAGGGAAGGAGACCCAGTACTTC. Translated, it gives CASSTGTGKETQYF.

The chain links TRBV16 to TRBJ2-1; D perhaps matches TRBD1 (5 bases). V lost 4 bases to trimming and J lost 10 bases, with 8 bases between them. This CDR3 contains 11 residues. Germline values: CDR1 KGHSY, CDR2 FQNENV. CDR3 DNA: TGTGCCAGCAGCCGATCAGGGGAGCAGTTCTTC. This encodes CASSRSGEQFF.

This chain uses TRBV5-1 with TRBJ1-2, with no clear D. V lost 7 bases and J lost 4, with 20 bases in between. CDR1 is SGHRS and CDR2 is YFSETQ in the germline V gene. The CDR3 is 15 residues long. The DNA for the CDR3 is TGCGCCAGCCGCCTGGCGGTCAAGGCCCCCTATGGCTACACCTTC. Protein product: CASRLAVKAPYGYTF.

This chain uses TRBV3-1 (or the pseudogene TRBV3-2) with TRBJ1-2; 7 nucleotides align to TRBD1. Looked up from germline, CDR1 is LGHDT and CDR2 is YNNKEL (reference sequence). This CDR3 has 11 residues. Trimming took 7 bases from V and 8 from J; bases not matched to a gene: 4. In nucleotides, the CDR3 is TGTGCCAGCAAGGGGGCCGAGGGCTACACCTTC. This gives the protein CASKGAEGYTF.

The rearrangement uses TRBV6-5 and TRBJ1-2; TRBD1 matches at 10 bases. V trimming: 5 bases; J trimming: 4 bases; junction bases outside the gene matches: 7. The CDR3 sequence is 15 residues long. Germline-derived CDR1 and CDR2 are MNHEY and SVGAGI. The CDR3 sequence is CASSTAGTGVYGYTF. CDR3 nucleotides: TGTGCCAGCAGTACGGCCGGGACAGGGGTCTATGGCTACACCTTC.

CDR3 DNA sequence: TGCGCCAGCAGTCAATCGATAGAGGGACAGGGTGTTGAGACTGAAGCTTTCTTT. Translation gives CASSQSIEGQGVETEAFF. The V and J genes are TRBV23-1 and TRBJ1-1, with TRBD1 identical over 9 bases. TRBV23-1 is an ORF, with its function uncertain. The CDR3 covers 18 residues. The ends lost 0 bases at V and 5 bases at J; junction bases unmatched: 13.

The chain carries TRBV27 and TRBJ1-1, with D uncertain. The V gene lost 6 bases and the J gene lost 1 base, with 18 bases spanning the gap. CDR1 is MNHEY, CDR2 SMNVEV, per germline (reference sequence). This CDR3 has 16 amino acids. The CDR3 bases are TGTGCCAGCAGATCCTCCCCGGCTGGGAAGAACACTGAAGCTTTCTTT. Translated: CASRSSPAGKNTEAFF.

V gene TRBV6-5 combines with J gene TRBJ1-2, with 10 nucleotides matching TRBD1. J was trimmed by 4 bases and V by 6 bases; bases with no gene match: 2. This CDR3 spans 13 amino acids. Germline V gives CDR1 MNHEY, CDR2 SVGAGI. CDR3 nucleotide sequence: TGTGCCAGCAGGGACAGGGGGGCCTATGGCTACACCTTC. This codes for CASRDRGAYGYTF.

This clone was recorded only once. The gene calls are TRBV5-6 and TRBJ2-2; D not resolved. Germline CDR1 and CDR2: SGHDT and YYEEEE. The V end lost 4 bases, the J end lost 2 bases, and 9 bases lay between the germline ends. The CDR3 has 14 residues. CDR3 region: CASSRPVNTGELFF. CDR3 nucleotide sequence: TGTGCCAGCAGCCGCCCGGTAAACACCGGGGAGCTGTTTTTT.

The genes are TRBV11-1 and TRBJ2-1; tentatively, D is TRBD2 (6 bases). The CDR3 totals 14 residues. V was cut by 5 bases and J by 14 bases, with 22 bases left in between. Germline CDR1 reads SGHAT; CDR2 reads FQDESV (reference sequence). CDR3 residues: CASSTKNGGLPKFF. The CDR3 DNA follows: TGTGCCAGCAGCACGAAGAACGGGGGATTACCGAAGTTCTTC.

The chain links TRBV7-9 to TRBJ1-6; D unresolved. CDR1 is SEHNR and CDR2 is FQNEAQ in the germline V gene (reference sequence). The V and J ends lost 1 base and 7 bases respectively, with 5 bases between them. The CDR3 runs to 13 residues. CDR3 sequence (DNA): TGTGCCAGCAGCTTAGGACTGAATTCACCCCTCCACTTT. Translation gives CASSLGLNSPLHF.

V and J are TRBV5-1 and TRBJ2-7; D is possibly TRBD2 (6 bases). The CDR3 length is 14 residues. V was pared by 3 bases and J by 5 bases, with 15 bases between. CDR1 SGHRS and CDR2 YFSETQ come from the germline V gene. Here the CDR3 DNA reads TGCGCCAGCAGCTGGATGGGGGGAGGTAACGAGCAGTACTTC. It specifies CASSWMGGGNEQYF.

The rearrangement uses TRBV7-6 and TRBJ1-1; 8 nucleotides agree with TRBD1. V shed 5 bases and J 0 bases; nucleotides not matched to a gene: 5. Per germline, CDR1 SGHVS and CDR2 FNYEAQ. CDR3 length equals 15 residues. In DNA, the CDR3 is TGTGCCAGCAGCCTAGGGACAGGCATGAACACTGAAGCTTTCTTT. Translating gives CASSLGTGMNTEAFF. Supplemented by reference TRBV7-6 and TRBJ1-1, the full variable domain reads GAGVSQSPRYKVTKRGQDVALRCDPISGHVSLYWYRQALGQGPEFLTYFNYEAQQDKSGLPNDRFSAERPEGSISTLTIQRTEQRDSAMYRCASSLGTGMNTEAFFGQGTRLTVV.